Listed below are T cell receptor beta chains from one sample, sequenced in a study of immune evolution from preneoplasia to lung adenocarcinoma. This table comes from immunoSEQ multiplex PCR, and its TCRdb copy is limited to in-frame clones, with some not included. The data show around 8,200 clones, 82% seen once. Sequencing input: FFPE minimally invasive lung adenocarcinoma tissue. The receptors derive from a person aged 65 to 85 with lung adenocarcinoma. CDR3s include the opening cysteine and the closing phenylalanine or tryptophan. Fields, in order: CDR3 DNA, CDR3 protein, J gene, clone size, D gene, V gene. D genes are given only for firm matches. Part of the rows lack a size; the others show once, few, many or a class for expanded clones.

cdr3_nt: TGCGCCAGCAGCTTGGGACAGGGGGCCTTTGTGGAGCAGTACTTC
cdr3_aa: CASSLGQGAFVEQYF
j_call: TRBJ2-7
clone_size: NA
d_call: TRBD1
v_call: TRBV5-1

cdr3_nt: TGTGCCATCAGTGAACCTGGACAGGGTGGCGACGAGCAGTACTTC
cdr3_aa: CAISEPGQGGDEQYF
j_call: TRBJ2-7
clone_size: NA
d_call: TRBD1
v_call: TRBV10-3

cdr3_nt: TGTGCCAGCAGCTTCGCCGATACATCGAGTGGCTACACCTTC
cdr3_aa: CASSFADTSSGYTF
j_call: TRBJ1-2
clone_size: NA
d_call: NA
v_call: TRBV5-8

cdr3_nt: TGTGCCAGCAAACCGGACAGCGAAAATTCACCCCTCCACTTT
cdr3_aa: CASKPDSENSPLHF
j_call: TRBJ1-6
clone_size: NA
d_call: NA
v_call: TRBV6-6

cdr3_nt: TGTGCCACCAGCCCAGGCGGGGGGGCCAATGAGCAGTTCTTC
cdr3_aa: CATSPGGGANEQFF
j_call: TRBJ2-1
clone_size: NA
d_call: TRBD2
v_call: TRBV15

cdr3_nt: TGTGCCAGCAGCCGCGACAGCCTCTATGGCTACACCTTC
cdr3_aa: CASSRDSLYGYTF
j_call: TRBJ1-2
clone_size: NA
d_call: NA
v_call: TRBV28

cdr3_nt: TGTGCCAGCAGCCCGGGGTGGGATACGCAGTATTTT
cdr3_aa: CASSPGWDTQYF
j_call: TRBJ2-3
clone_size: NA
d_call: NA
v_call: TRBV7-2

cdr3_nt: TGTGCCAGCAGCTTATGGACAGGGGGAGGCACAGATACGCAGTATTTT
cdr3_aa: CASSLWTGGGTDTQYF
j_call: TRBJ2-3
clone_size: NA
d_call: TRBD1
v_call: TRBV5-6

cdr3_nt: TGTGCCTGGAGAATAGGGGATCAGCCCCAGCATTTT
cdr3_aa: CAWRIGDQPQHF
j_call: TRBJ1-5
clone_size: NA
d_call: NA
v_call: TRBV30

cdr3_nt: TGTGCCAGCAGCAGGAGACAGGGACGAGGGAACCAGCCCCAGCATTTT
cdr3_aa: CASSRRQGRGNQPQHF
j_call: TRBJ1-5
clone_size: NA
d_call: TRBD1
v_call: TRBV7-8

cdr3_nt: TGTGCCACCAGCCCCCAGGGGTTGCTTACCTCCTACAATGAGCAGTTCTTC
cdr3_aa: CATSPQGLLTSYNEQFF
j_call: TRBJ2-1
clone_size: NA
d_call: NA
v_call: TRBV15

cdr3_nt: TGCAGCGGAAACAGGGGAGGGACAGATACGCAGTATTTT
cdr3_aa: CSGNRGGTDTQYF
j_call: TRBJ2-3
clone_size: few
d_call: NA
v_call: TRBV29-1

cdr3_nt: TGTGCCAGCACCCCAAACCGGGACAGGGGGCTTGAGATCACCTTC
cdr3_aa: CASTPNRDRGLEITF
j_call: TRBJ1-2
clone_size: NA
d_call: TRBD1
v_call: TRBV27

cdr3_nt: TGTGCCAGCAGCGCCAGATCATTGAACAAAGAGACCCAGTACTTC
cdr3_aa: CASSARSLNKETQYF
j_call: TRBJ2-5
clone_size: NA
d_call: NA
v_call: TRBV7-8

cdr3_nt: TGTGCCAGCAGCTTGCTGACAGCTGAAGCTTTCTTT
cdr3_aa: CASSLLTAEAFF
j_call: TRBJ1-1
clone_size: NA
d_call: NA
v_call: TRBV7-9

cdr3_nt: TGTGCCAGCAGCAAGGCCGGGTTCCAAGAGACCCAGTACTTC
cdr3_aa: CASSKAGFQETQYF
j_call: TRBJ2-5
clone_size: NA
d_call: NA
v_call: TRBV7-9

cdr3_nt: TGTGCCAGCAGCTTAGGTGGGGGAATTAACAATGAGCAGTTCTTC
cdr3_aa: CASSLGGGINNEQFF
j_call: TRBJ2-1
clone_size: NA
d_call: NA
v_call: TRBV7-6

cdr3_nt: TGTGCCAGCAGCTTAGTCGGTGGGACAGGGGGCAATCAGCCCCAGCATTTT
cdr3_aa: CASSLVGGTGGNQPQHF
j_call: TRBJ1-5
clone_size: NA
d_call: TRBD1
v_call: TRBV13

cdr3_nt: TGCAGCGTCCTGTCCCGGGCAGATACGCAGTATTTT
cdr3_aa: CSVLSRADTQYF
j_call: TRBJ2-3
clone_size: few
d_call: NA
v_call: TRBV29-1

cdr3_nt: TGCGCCAGCAGCCTAGAGGACAGGGCTGAGGACGAGCAGTACTTC
cdr3_aa: CASSLEDRAEDEQYF
j_call: TRBJ2-7
clone_size: NA
d_call: TRBD1
v_call: TRBV5-1

cdr3_nt: TGTGCCAGCAGCTTGGACCAATACAATGAGCAGTTCTTC
cdr3_aa: CASSLDQYNEQFF
j_call: TRBJ2-1
clone_size: once
d_call: NA
v_call: TRBV11-3

cdr3_nt: TGCGCCAGCAGCCCGTTGGCGGGGGCCATTGACAATGAGCAGTTCTTC
cdr3_aa: CASSPLAGAIDNEQFF
j_call: TRBJ2-1
clone_size: NA
d_call: NA
v_call: TRBV5-1

cdr3_nt: TGCAGCGCCGGACAGGGAATCTACGAGCAGTACTTC
cdr3_aa: CSAGQGIYEQYF
j_call: TRBJ2-7
clone_size: NA
d_call: TRBD1
v_call: TRBV29-1

cdr3_nt: TGTGCCAGCAGCAAAGACAATTACAATGAGCAGTTCTTC
cdr3_aa: CASSKDNYNEQFF
j_call: TRBJ2-1
clone_size: once
d_call: NA
v_call: TRBV6-6

cdr3_nt: TGTGCCAGCAGTGGAACGCAGTGGAGCGAAGCTTTCTTT
cdr3_aa: CASSGTQWSEAFF
j_call: TRBJ1-1
clone_size: NA
d_call: NA
v_call: TRBV28

cdr3_nt: TGTGCCAGCAGCTTGGGTAGCGGGAGGGCCCGTGAGACCCAGTACTTC
cdr3_aa: CASSLGSGRARETQYF
j_call: TRBJ2-5
clone_size: NA
d_call: TRBD2
v_call: TRBV5-8

cdr3_nt: TGTGCCAGCAACTCCGGGGCCGGCGTGAAAAATGGCTACACCTTC
cdr3_aa: CASNSGAGVKNGYTF
j_call: TRBJ1-2
clone_size: medium-sized
d_call: NA
v_call: TRBV6-5

cdr3_nt: TGTGCCAGCAAGTCCCAAGCCCCTGCACAGATTACGCAGTATTTT
cdr3_aa: CASKSQAPAQITQYF
j_call: TRBJ2-3
clone_size: once
d_call: NA
v_call: TRBV2

cdr3_nt: TGTGCCAGCAGCAAGGGACACGAATACTACGAGCAGTACTTC
cdr3_aa: CASSKGHEYYEQYF
j_call: TRBJ2-7
clone_size: few
d_call: NA
v_call: TRBV21-1

cdr3_nt: TGTGCCTGGACGCCTAGCGGGTCCGGGGAGCTGTTTTTT
cdr3_aa: CAWTPSGSGELFF
j_call: TRBJ2-2
clone_size: NA
d_call: TRBD2
v_call: TRBV30

cdr3_nt: TGCGCCAGCAGGATTAGCGGGAGCTCCTACAATGAGCAGTTCTTC
cdr3_aa: CASRISGSSYNEQFF
j_call: TRBJ2-1
clone_size: NA
d_call: TRBD2
v_call: TRBV10-2

cdr3_nt: TGTGCCAGCAGCCTGGAGGGCAGGAGCTATGGCTACACCTTC
cdr3_aa: CASSLEGRSYGYTF
j_call: TRBJ1-2
clone_size: NA
d_call: NA
v_call: TRBV9

cdr3_nt: TGTGCCTGGAGTGACCGGGGGGTGGGACAGCTATACAATGAGCAGTTCTTC
cdr3_aa: CAWSDRGVGQLYNEQFF
j_call: TRBJ2-1
clone_size: NA
d_call: NA
v_call: TRBV30

cdr3_nt: TGCGCCAGCAGTCAACAGCCCTACGAGCAGTACTTC
cdr3_aa: CASSQQPYEQYF
j_call: TRBJ2-7
clone_size: NA
d_call: NA
v_call: TRBV5-1

cdr3_nt: TGTGCCAGCGCTCGAGGAGGCACTGGGTATGGCTACACCTTC
cdr3_aa: CASARGGTGYGYTF
j_call: TRBJ1-2
clone_size: few
d_call: NA
v_call: TRBV7-9

cdr3_nt: TGTGCCAGCAGCTTACACGCAGCAGCGAACACCGGGGAGCTGTTTTTT
cdr3_aa: CASSLHAAANTGELFF
j_call: TRBJ2-2
clone_size: NA
d_call: NA
v_call: TRBV7-2

cdr3_nt: TGTGCCAGCAGCTTAACTAGCTACAATGAGCAGTTCTTC
cdr3_aa: CASSLTSYNEQFF
j_call: TRBJ2-1
clone_size: once
d_call: NA
v_call: TRBV7-8

cdr3_nt: TGTGCCAGCAGTTACTCGGGACATAACTATGGCTACACCTTC
cdr3_aa: CASSYSGHNYGYTF
j_call: TRBJ1-2
clone_size: NA
d_call: NA
v_call: TRBV6-5

cdr3_nt: TGTGCCAGCAGCTTAGCGGGGACTACCACAGATACGCAGTATTTT
cdr3_aa: CASSLAGTTTDTQYF
j_call: TRBJ2-3
clone_size: few
d_call: TRBD2
v_call: TRBV7-9

cdr3_nt: TGTGCCAGCAAGACAAATAATGAAGATACGCAGTATTTT
cdr3_aa: CASKTNNEDTQYF
j_call: TRBJ2-3
clone_size: NA
d_call: NA
v_call: TRBV7-9

cdr3_nt: TGTGCCAGCACCGGGCACTACGAGCAGTACTTC
cdr3_aa: CASTGHYEQYF
j_call: TRBJ2-7
clone_size: once
d_call: NA
v_call: TRBV11-3

cdr3_nt: TGTGCCAGCAGTTTACTTTATCAAAATTCACCCCTCCACTTT
cdr3_aa: CASSLLYQNSPLHF
j_call: TRBJ1-6
clone_size: NA
d_call: NA
v_call: TRBV28

cdr3_nt: TGTGCCAGCAGCCCGGACTTCAGGGGAGGAAATAGCTACACCTTC
cdr3_aa: CASSPDFRGGNSYTF
j_call: TRBJ1-2
clone_size: NA
d_call: NA
v_call: TRBV5-5

cdr3_nt: TGTGCCAGCCAAACGTGGGGCATGAACACTGAAGCTTTCTTT
cdr3_aa: CASQTWGMNTEAFF
j_call: TRBJ1-1
clone_size: few
d_call: NA
v_call: TRBV6-5

cdr3_nt: TGCGCCAGCAGCTCAGGGGGACGGGGAACTGAAGCTTTCTTT
cdr3_aa: CASSSGGRGTEAFF
j_call: TRBJ1-1
clone_size: NA
d_call: TRBD1
v_call: TRBV5-1

cdr3_nt: TGTGCCAGCAGCTGGACTAGCCCCCCCGGGGAGCTGTTTTTT
cdr3_aa: CASSWTSPPGELFF
j_call: TRBJ2-2
clone_size: once
d_call: TRBD2
v_call: TRBV7-8

cdr3_nt: TGTGCCAGCAGCTCGGGACGCTTCTCTGGAAACACCATATATTTT
cdr3_aa: CASSSGRFSGNTIYF
j_call: TRBJ1-3
clone_size: NA
d_call: NA
v_call: TRBV7-2

cdr3_nt: TGTGCCAGCAGCAAGGGACTAGCGGGGACGTACTTC
cdr3_aa: CASSKGLAGTYF
j_call: TRBJ2-7
clone_size: NA
d_call: TRBD2
v_call: TRBV7-9

cdr3_nt: TGTGCCATCAGTGACGGGACAGGGAGTGGGTCACCCCTCCACTTT
cdr3_aa: CAISDGTGSGSPLHF
j_call: TRBJ1-6
clone_size: NA
d_call: TRBD1
v_call: TRBV10-3

cdr3_nt: TGTGCCAGCAGTGAACCGGGACAGGGTGATGAGCAGTTCTTC
cdr3_aa: CASSEPGQGDEQFF
j_call: TRBJ2-1
clone_size: NA
d_call: TRBD1
v_call: TRBV6-1

cdr3_nt: TGTGCCAGCAGCCTATCCGGGACTAGACCCTACAATGAGCAGTTCTTC
cdr3_aa: CASSLSGTRPYNEQFF
j_call: TRBJ2-1
clone_size: once
d_call: TRBD2
v_call: TRBV11-1

cdr3_nt: TGTGCCAGCAGCTTCAGGCGCACAGATACGCAGTATTTT
cdr3_aa: CASSFRRTDTQYF
j_call: TRBJ2-3
clone_size: NA
d_call: NA
v_call: TRBV11-2

cdr3_nt: TGTGCCAGCAGCGCCGCACTAGCGGGAGCGGGAGAGCAGTACTTC
cdr3_aa: CASSAALAGAGEQYF
j_call: TRBJ2-7
clone_size: NA
d_call: TRBD2
v_call: TRBV5-4

cdr3_nt: TGTGCCTGGAGTCTTGGGGGGGCCGAGCCCGGGGAGCTGTTTTTT
cdr3_aa: CAWSLGGAEPGELFF
j_call: TRBJ2-2
clone_size: NA
d_call: NA
v_call: TRBV30